These 32 T cell receptor beta chains share one sample of origin, sequenced in a study of shared clonotypes between healthy human individuals (TCRdb year 2020). Libraries came from the immunoSEQ multiplex PCR assay. TCRdb retrieved this table from immuneACCESS and kept in-frame rearrangements only. Not all clones are present; in checked studies, unresolved V genes account for under half, and no reason is known for the remainder. This sample comprises about 1,800,000 clones, approximately 95% of them detected only once. The biggest ten clones account for 1.2% of the sample. CD8 naive samples were CD45RO-negative cells positively selected for CCR7, giving a CD45RA+CCR7+ population that excluded TemRA cells. Sequencing was carried out using naive CD8+ T cells sorted from blood. In light of the paper, this sample's cell subset or site label describes: CD45RA+CCR7+. The receptors stem from a young man in good health.

The chain uses TRBV13 and TRBJ2-5, with TRBD2 matching over 9 bases. The germline gives CDR1 PRHDT, CDR2 FYEKMQ (reference sequence). The CDR3 runs to 16 residues. V lost 5 bases and J lost 2; bases outside the gene matches: 9. The CDR3, as DNA: TGTGCCAGCAGCCATATAACCGCGGGGGGGCAAGAGACCCAGTACTTC. This sequence encodes CASSHITAGGQETQYF.

V is TRBV5-1 and J is TRBJ2-5, with D uncertain. The CDR3 has 13 residues. Germline lookup yields CDR1 SGHRS and CDR2 YFSETQ. Trimming took 5 bases from V and 2 from J, leaving 10 bases between them. The CDR3 nucleotides read TGCGCCAGCAGGGAAGACGTTCAAGAGACCCAGTACTTC. Translating gives CASREDVQETQYF.

The chain is built from TRBV6-5 and TRBJ2-5; tentatively, D is TRBD2 (5 bases). Deletions cut 7 bases from V and 2 bases from J, with 17 bases between. Germline CDR1 reads MNHEY; CDR2 reads SVGAGI. The CDR3 extends over 15 amino acids. CDR3 sequence (DNA): TGTGCCAGCACAGATGGGCGGGCGACACAAGAGACCCAGTACTTC. It yields the protein CASTDGRATQETQYF.

The CDR3 bases are TGTGCCAGCAGTTCGGGGAGAGGATACACCGGGGAGCTGTTTTTT. It is translated as CASSSGRGYTGELFF. The chain joins TRBV6-1 to TRBJ2-2, with D maybe TRBD2 (5 bases). The CDR3 covers 15 residues. Germline CDR1 is MNHNS and CDR2 is SASEGT. V was pared by 5 bases and J by 3 bases, with 13 bases between.

V gene TRBV13 combines with J gene TRBJ2-2; D unresolved. Trimming pared 1 base from V and 7 bases from J, leaving 7 bases between. CDR3 length: 13 residues. Per germline, CDR1 PRHDT and CDR2 FYEKMQ (reference sequence). DNA of the CDR3: TGTGCCAGCAGCTTAGAGGCAGGCGGGGAGCTGTTTTTT. This codes for CASSLEAGGELFF. The complete variable domain, with remaining parts taken from reference TRBV13 and TRBJ2-2, reads AAGVIQSPRHLIKEKRETATLKCYPIPRHDTVYWYQQGPGQDPQFLISFYEKMQSDKGSIPDRFSAQQFSDYHSELNMSSLELGDSALYFCASSLEAGGELFFGEGSRLTVL.

Concerning this clone: This same CDR3 is encoded by further DNA sequences in the sample. The J gene is TRBJ2-7, the V gene TRBV2, with D possibly matching TRBD2 (6 bases). V lost 1 base and J 4 bases, leaving 8 bases between the germline ends. Germline V gives CDR1 SNHLY, CDR2 FYNNEI. CDR3 size: 13 residues. CDR3 in DNA: TGTGCCAGCAGTGAAGGCGGGGAGTACGAGCAGTACTTC. It codes for CASSEGGEYEQYF.

The chain couples TRBV6-5 to TRBJ1-1; no definite D call. CDR1 and CDR2 from the germline V gene are MNHEY and SVGAGI. The V end lost 4 bases, the J end lost 6 bases, and 6 bases lay between the germline ends. The CDR3 is made up of 11 amino acids. The CDR3 sequence is CASSSAAEAFF. In DNA, the CDR3 is TGTGCCAGCAGTTCGGCCGCTGAAGCTTTCTTT.

This chain connects TRBV5-4 to TRBJ2-1; D call uncertain. CDR1 and CDR2 from the germline V gene are SGHNT and YYREEE (reference sequence). The CDR3 is made up of 13 amino acids. The V and J ends lost 5 bases and 4 bases respectively, with 10 bases between them. This CDR3 is CASRGWGYNEQFF. CDR3 bases: TGTGCCAGCAGGGGTTGGGGATACAATGAGCAGTTCTTC.

This chain connects TRBV5-4 to TRBJ1-2, with 8 bases lining up with TRBD1. Trimming at V came to 4 bases and at J to 8 bases, leaving 13 bases not matched to a gene. This CDR3 is 15 amino acids long. The germline V gene has CDR1 SGHNT and CDR2 YYREEE (reference sequence). The CDR3 region is CASSAGVTGAVGYTF. The DNA for the CDR3 is TGTGCCAGCAGCGCTGGCGTGACAGGGGCCGTAGGCTACACCTTC.

Only a few counts were recorded for this clone. V gene TRBV2 combines with J gene TRBJ1-2, with D unclear. Per the germline V gene, CDR1 is SNHLY and CDR2 is FYNNEI. The CDR3 sequence is 13 residues long. Between the trimmed V and J ends, which lost 2 bases and 0 bases, there was a span of 4 bases. CDR3 region: CASSETANYGYTF. The CDR3, as DNA: TGTGCCAGCAGTGAAACAGCTAACTATGGCTACACCTTC.

V gene TRBV5-1 combines with J gene TRBJ2-1, with D possibly being TRBD1 or TRBD2 (7 bases each). CDR1 is SGHRS, CDR2 YFSETQ, per germline. Trimming left V 0 bases short and J 7 bases short, with 11 bases between. CDR3 length: 14 amino acids. The CDR3 loop is CASSLDRGGNEQFF. DNA of the CDR3: TGCGCCAGCAGCTTGGACAGGGGAGGGAATGAGCAGTTCTTC.

The count of this clone is one. The chain joins TRBV9 to TRBJ2-7; 7 nucleotides align to TRBD1. V dropped 0 bases and J dropped 6; count of bases not matched to a gene: 9. The length of the CDR3 is 15 residues. CDR1 and CDR2 (germline): SGDLS, YYNGEE. The CDR3 sequence: CASSVEGASGGEQYF. CDR3 DNA: TGTGCCAGCAGCGTAGAGGGCGCGTCAGGGGGCGAGCAGTACTTC.

This clone occurred once. Here the CDR3 DNA reads TGTGCCAGCAGCGCGATGACAGGGAATCAGCCCCAGCATTTT. Its protein is CASSAMTGNQPQHF. The chain carries TRBV5-6 and TRBJ1-5, with 7 bases matching TRBD1. The CDR3 contains 14 residues. From germline, CDR1 is SGHDT and CDR2 YYEEEE. The V gene end was trimmed by 4 bases and the J gene end by 4 bases; junction bases not matched to a gene: 5.

CDR3 amino acids: CASSDHLLGGGYSNQPQHF. The CDR3 DNA reads as TGTGCCAGCAGCGACCACCTTTTGGGCGGGGGTTATAGCAATCAGCCCCAGCATTTT. The chain couples TRBV7-8 to TRBJ1-5; TRBD1 is a possible D gene (5 bases). Germline V CDR1 and CDR2: SGHVS, FQNEAQ. Trimming stripped 5 bases from V and 0 bases from J, with 23 bases between. CDR3 length: 19 residues.

The chain employs TRBV6-5 and TRBJ2-2; no clear D gene. Trimming pared 6 bases from V and 0 bases from J, leaving 11 bases between. The CDR3 consists of 15 residues. Germline V gene data show CDR1 as MNHEY and CDR2 as SVGAGI. Written as DNA, the CDR3 is TGTGCCAGCAGCCAGACATACACGAACACCGGGGAGCTGTTTTTT. Amino acid sequence: CASSQTYTNTGELFF.

The DNA for the CDR3 is TGTGCCAGCAGCTCTAACGTGCGGGAGACCCAGTACTTC. Translating it yields CASSSNVRETQYF. V is TRBV13 and J is TRBJ2-5; D gene uncertain. Trimming removed 4 bases from V and 5 bases from J, with 11 bases in between. This CDR3 has 13 amino acids. Germline V CDR1 and CDR2: PRHDT, FYEKMQ (reference sequence).

The chain employs TRBV28 and TRBJ1-2; TRBD1 is a possible D gene (5 bases). The CDR3 spans 13 residues. Germline CDR1 reads MDHEN; CDR2 reads SYDVKM. V was shortened by 3 bases and J by 7 bases, with 12 bases between the two germline ends. This CDR3 reads CASSFHQGGGYTF. Here the CDR3 DNA reads TGTGCCAGCAGTTTCCACCAGGGTGGTGGCTACACCTTC.

A few counts support this clone. The V call is TRBV30, the J call TRBJ1-5, with 8 bases matching TRBD1. There are 14 residues in the CDR3. The V gene end was trimmed by 4 bases and the J gene end by 1 base; junction bases not matched to a gene: 3. Germline assignment: CDR1 GTSNPN and CDR2 SVGIG (reference sequence). The CDR3 sequence is CAWTGGMSNQPQHF. CDR3 sequence (DNA): TGTGCCTGGACAGGGGGCATGAGCAATCAGCCCCAGCATTTT.

The rearrangement links TRBV11-2 to TRBJ1-1; the D gene is possibly TRBD1 (6 bases). The germline V gene encodes CDR1 SGHAT and CDR2 FQNNGV. Trimming took off 5 bases at V and 0 bases at J, with 13 bases between the two ends. CDR3 length: 15 residues. This chain's CDR3 is CASSPRQVLNTEAFF. The CDR3 DNA reads as TGTGCCAGCAGCCCACGACAGGTTTTGAACACTGAAGCTTTCTTT.

The chain employs TRBV28 and TRBJ1-1, with a tentative D call TRBD1 (5 bases). Germline lookup yields CDR1 MDHEN and CDR2 SYDVKM. The CDR3 is made up of 15 amino acids. Trimming left V 3 bases short and J 4 bases short, with 15 bases between. CDR3: CASSFRMGLGTEAFF. The CDR3 DNA follows: TGTGCCAGCAGTTTCCGTATGGGGCTGGGCACTGAAGCTTTCTTT.

Details on this clone: The sample contains more than one DNA sequence encoding this CDR3. The genes are TRBV27 and TRBJ2-2, with a weak D call TRBD2 (6 bases). V was shortened by 2 bases and J by 6 bases, with 7 bases between the two germline ends. The CDR3 length is 13 residues. Germline loops: CDR1 MNHEY, CDR2 SMNVEV (reference sequence). The CDR3 loop is CASSLGGAGELFF. CDR3 coding DNA: TGTGCCAGCAGTTTAGGAGGGGCCGGGGAGCTGTTTTTT.

The genes are TRBV7-9 and TRBJ2-7; a weak D match, TRBD2 (5 bases). Germline CDR1 reads SEHNR; CDR2 reads FQNEAQ (reference sequence). This CDR3 comprises 15 residues. V gave up 2 bases and J gave up 0 bases, with 11 bases separating them. The CDR3 coding sequence is TGTGCCAGCAGCTTATTTGTGGGGAGCTCCTACGAGCAGTACTTC. It specifies CASSLFVGSSYEQYF.

In its sample, this clone was seen once. The V and J genes are TRBV27 and TRBJ2-7, with a tentative D call TRBD1 (8 bases). This CDR3 has 16 residues. Germline values: CDR1 MNHEY, CDR2 SMNVEV (reference sequence). With 5 bases removed from V and 5 bases from J, the gap between germline ends came to 22 bases. The DNA of the CDR3 is TGTGCCAGCAGTGCCCTCCAGGGGGCGGGAGCTAACGAGCAGTACTTC. This encodes CASSALQGAGANEQYF.

The rearrangement links TRBV4-2 to TRBJ2-5, with TRBD1 as a possible D gene (5 bases). Germline V lookup: CDR1 LGHNA, CDR2 YNFKEQ. This CDR3 is 14 amino acids long. With 4 bases removed from V and 4 bases from J, the gap between germline ends came to 13 bases. The CDR3 DNA follows: TGTGCCAGCAGCCCTGAGACAGCTTCAGAGACCCAGTACTTC. Translating gives CASSPETASETQYF.

In this sample, this clone turned up once. The gene calls are TRBV14 and TRBJ2-1; D remains ambiguous. Looked up from germline, CDR1 is SGHDN and CDR2 is FVKESK. Between the trimmed V and J ends, which lost 4 bases and 9 bases, there was a span of 13 bases. CDR3 length: 13 amino acids. CDR3 nucleotide sequence: TGTGCCAGCAGCCGGACGTCTACCATTGAGCAGTTCTTC. Protein: CASSRTSTIEQFF.

V and J are TRBV19 and TRBJ2-4; 7 bases fit TRBD1. CDR1 is LNHDA, CDR2 SQIVND, per germline (reference sequence). The CDR3 is 13 amino acids. V lost 3 bases and J lost 12; bases outside the gene matches: 8. This chain's CDR3 is CASSIDRETNQYF. The CDR3 DNA reads TGTGCCAGTAGTATCGACAGGGAAACGAATCAGTACTTC.

The chain is built from TRBV30 and TRBJ2-7; 7 positions match TRBD2. The germline gives CDR1 GTSNPN, CDR2 SVGIG (reference sequence). The CDR3 extends over 14 amino acids. V lost 0 bases to trimming and J lost 6 bases; unmatched junction nucleotides: 8. In DNA form, the CDR3 reads TGTGCCTGGAGTGTACCCCCCCTAGCGGTCGAGCAGTACTTC. Protein product: CAWSVPPLAVEQYF.

V and J are TRBV6-6 and TRBJ2-7, with D perhaps TRBD2 (5 bases). Trimming removed 8 bases at V and 3 bases at J, with 11 bases between. Germline V gene lookup returns CDR1 MNHNY and CDR2 SVGAGI (reference sequence). The CDR3 runs to 12 residues. The CDR3 protein is CASCAGDYEQYF. The CDR3 DNA reads TGTGCCAGCTGCGCCGGGGACTACGAGCAGTACTTC.

The rearrangement joins TRBV6-1 to TRBJ2-3; unclear D gene. Germline CDR1 is MNHNS and CDR2 is SASEGT. This CDR3 is built from 13 residues. V was pared by 5 bases and J by 2 bases, with 8 bases between. The CDR3 coding sequence is TGTGCCAGCAGTCTGTTCACCACAGATACGCAGTATTTT. It codes for CASSLFTTDTQYF.

This clone was detected once. The chain joins TRBV27 to TRBJ2-7; TRBD2 agrees at 11 bases. J lost 4 bases, V lost 5 bases, and 13 bases had no gene match. Germline-derived CDR1 and CDR2 are MNHEY and SMNVEV (reference sequence). The CDR3 loop spans 17 amino acids. Here the CDR3 DNA reads TGTGCCAGCAGTCACCCCCGACTAGCGGGGCTCCGGTACGAGCAGTACTTC. This translates into CASSHPRLAGLRYEQYF.

The rearrangement links TRBV7-6 to TRBJ2-1; D possibly corresponds to TRBD2 (5 bases). V was shortened by 11 bases and J by 2 bases, with 13 bases between the two germline ends. Germline CDR1 and CDR2: SGHVS and FNYEAQ. The CDR3 totals 13 residues. DNA of the CDR3: TGTGCCGCCGCGGCGGGTCCCTACAATGAGCAGTTCTTC. Translated, it gives CAAAAGPYNEQFF. The full variable domain, its missing parts supplied by reference TRBV7-6 and TRBJ2-1, is GAGVSQSPRYKVTKRGQDVALRCDPISGHVSLYWYRQALGQGPEFLTYFNYEAQQDKSGLPNDRFSAERPEGSISTLTIQRTEQRDSAMYRCAAAAGPYNEQFFGPGTRLTVL.

The rearrangement uses TRBV6-1 and TRBJ2-3, with 7 positions matching TRBD2. V was pared by 3 bases and J by 0 bases, with 3 bases of the junction left unmatched. The CDR3 is made up of 15 amino acids. Germline loops: CDR1 MNHNS, CDR2 SASEGT. For the CDR3, the DNA is TGTGCCAGCAGTGAGGGGGGGTCTAGCACAGATACGCAGTATTTT. This gives the protein CASSEGGSSTDTQYF.